One sample yielded the 2 T cell receptor beta chains listed below, sequenced in a study of identical twins. A single record per CDR3 protein comes from TCRdb applying MiXCR to the 5' RACE reads. This sample carries roughly 630,000 distinct CDR3 sequences, roughly 6.6% of them seen once, and the ten largest clones take over 1.5%. These same records also appear under a second study, on yellow fever vaccine responses in identical twins.

The specimen sequenced was PBMCs. Source of these receptors: a woman under 30 in good health.

The chain combines TRBV12-3 or TRBV12-4 with TRBJ2-5; TRBD2 aligns across 7 bases. This CDR3 comprises 15 residues. V lost 2 bases and J lost 2; bases outside the gene matches: 5. For the CDR3, the DNA is TGTGCCAGCAGTTTACGGGCGGGGGAACAAGAGACCCAGTACTTC. This gives the protein CASSLRAGEQETQYF.

This clonotype showed up many times. The V and J genes are TRBV24-1 and TRBJ2-7; D perhaps matches TRBD2 (6 bases). Trimming shortened V by 3 bases and J by 5 bases, and 16 bases separated the two germline ends. Germline CDR1 is KGHDR and CDR2 is SFDVKD. The CDR3 is made up of 15 amino acids. The CDR3 sequence: CATSDPPSAADEQYF. The CDR3 DNA sequence: TGTGCCACCAGTGATCCCCCTAGCGCAGCGGACGAGCAGTACTTC.